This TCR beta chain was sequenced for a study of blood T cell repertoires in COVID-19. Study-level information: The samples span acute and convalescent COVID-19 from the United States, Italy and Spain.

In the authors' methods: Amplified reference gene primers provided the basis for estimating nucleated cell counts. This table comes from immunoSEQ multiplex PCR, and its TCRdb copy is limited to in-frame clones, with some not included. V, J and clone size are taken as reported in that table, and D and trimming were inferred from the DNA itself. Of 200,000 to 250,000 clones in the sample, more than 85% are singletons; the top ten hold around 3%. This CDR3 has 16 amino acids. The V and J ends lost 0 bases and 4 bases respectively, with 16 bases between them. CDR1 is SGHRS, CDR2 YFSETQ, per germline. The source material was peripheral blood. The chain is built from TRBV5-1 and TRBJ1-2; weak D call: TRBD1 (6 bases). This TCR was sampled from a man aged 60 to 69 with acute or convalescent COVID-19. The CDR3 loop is CASSLGTDPRGYGYTF. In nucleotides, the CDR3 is TGCGCCAGCAGCTTGGGGACAGACCCCAGAGGCTATGGCTACACCTTC.